Below, 4 T cell receptor beta chains from the same sample are listed, as sequenced in a study of shared clonotypes between healthy human individuals. Libraries were prepared by immunoSEQ multiplex PCR; TCRdb keeps only in-frame clonotypes and omits some of them. The table lists 2 million to 2.5 million clones, roughly 95% of them singletons. The material sequenced was naive CD4+ T cells sorted from blood. Stated subset: CD45RA+ positively selected. Every receptor here comes from a man between 18 and 29 years old in good health.

CDR3 nucleotide sequence: TGTGCCAGCTCCCCGCGGACAGGGGGCGGCACTGAAGCTTTCTTT. Its translation: CASSPRTGGGTEAFF. The chain combines TRBV18 with TRBJ1-1, with 11 positions matching TRBD1. V was pared by 6 bases and J by 4 bases, with 7 bases of the junction left unmatched. Germline V gene data show CDR1 as KGHSH and CDR2 as LQKENI. This CDR3 comprises 15 residues.

The chain couples TRBV5-1 to TRBJ2-1, with D unresolved. CDR1 and CDR2 from the germline V gene are SGHRS and YFSETQ. V dropped 0 bases and J dropped 3 bases, with 10 bases sitting between them. The CDR3 covers 15 residues. As DNA, the CDR3 is TGCGCCAGCAGCTTGGTTACAGCTTTCTACAATGAGCAGTTCTTC. The encoded protein is CASSLVTAFYNEQFF.

The CDR3 reads CASSYNVGQGTYEQYF. The CDR3 DNA reads TGCGCCAGCAGCTACAATGTGGGACAGGGTACCTACGAGCAGTACTTC. The chain couples TRBV5-1 to TRBJ2-7, with 9 bases aligning to TRBD1. Germline-derived CDR1 and CDR2 are SGHRS and YFSETQ. After removal of 3 bases from V and 2 bases from J, the junction contained 9 bases not matched to a gene. This CDR3 has 16 residues.

The chain recombines TRBV25-1 with TRBJ1-2, with unresolved D. Germline CDR1 is MGHDK and CDR2 is SYGVNS. V was pared by 2 bases and J by 4 bases, with 8 bases between. This CDR3 spans 13 amino acids. CDR3 protein: CASSEQELYGYTF. Here the CDR3 DNA reads TGTGCCAGCAGTGAACAGGAGCTCTATGGCTACACCTTC.